This note documents a single T cell receptor (beta chain) sequence. It has no known antigen specificity. Base qualities were left out, and no much larger clone turns up one base away. This entry is derived from a study of T cells in Graves' hyperthyroidism and ophthalmopathy (dated by TCRdb to between 2018 and 2021). Background for the entire study: Peripheral blood was collected at initial diagnosis, before any treatment. TCR V-J signatures able to tell the groups apart were searched for in a discovery cohort of 90 to 100 patients, of whom 43 had Graves' ophthalmopathy and some 60 had stable Graves' hyperthyroidism. Prospective prediction of ophthalmopathy was tested in an independent validation cohort of 18 to 20 hyperthyroidism patients and some 17 patients who later progressed to ophthalmopathy. In addition, the study compared T-cell repertoires in thyroid tissue and in blood from about six Graves' hyperthyroidism patients. After blood sampling, hyperthyroidism patients were treated with methimazole at a starting dose of 30 mg daily, and ophthalmopathy patients were treated with high-dose intravenous methylprednisolone. TCR Vbeta CDR3 sequencing of 120 to 150 peripheral blood samples (43 ophthalmopathy, approximately 80 hyperthyroidism and some 17 progressor patients) is reported in the paper. For training and testing, the 100 or so patients in the discovery cohort were randomly divided in a 7:3 ratio. On the study overall, not on this receptor specifically: Most expanded thyroid clonotypes (frequency above 0.001) were also found in blood, which suggests that blood repertoires may mirror thyroid immune responses. In validation, progression to ophthalmopathy was predicted by the model with approximately 67% sensitivity and 72.22% specificity, a median of roughly 6.4 months before onset. No statistical method was used to fix the sample size in advance, and group allocation was not hidden from the investigators. Ophthalmopathy was separated from stable hyperthyroidism by a 13 V-J signature model, with around 90% sensitivity and approximately 81% specificity obtained in cross-validation and 80%/75% obtained in testing.

The hyperthyroidism patients were between 18 and 65 years old and newly diagnosed, with a disease duration of less than 2 months. Any patient with an uncontrolled infection, another autoimmune disease, pregnancy or lactation was excluded. Diagnoses were based on clinical symptoms, serum thyroxine and TRAb, thyroid ultrasound and orbital computed tomography. Blood from progressor patients was drawn when they were first diagnosed with hyperthyroidism, before any ophthalmopathy symptoms appeared. PBMCs were separated from under 11 ml of fresh peripheral blood using Ficoll-Paque density gradient centrifugation. Patients classed as progressors first received a Graves' hyperthyroidism diagnosis and then went on to develop ophthalmopathy during follow-up. Total RNA was extracted using Trizol reagent, and RNA quality was assessed on an Agilent 2100 Bioanalyzer. The TCR beta CDR3 regions were amplified from RNA transcripts. The first round of RT-PCR for the TCR CDR3 was performed with the HTBI primer set and the Qiagen OneStep RT-PCR kit. Libraries were constructed in a second round of multiplex PCR, after which size selection and purification were carried out. The libraries were sequenced on an Illumina HiSeq2000 using paired-end 100 bp reads. The original methods were these. SOAPnuke was used to process the raw data, throwing out any read that contained adapters or uncalled bases, had a mean Phred below 15, or lacked an exact constant-primer or identifier match. High-quality paired reads were merged using COPE v1.2.5, and each unique nucleotide sequence was defined as a clonotype. Clonotypes were aligned to IMGT TRBV, TRBD and TRBJ reference segments using MiTCR v1.1. The analysis included only V-J combinations with a frequency above 0.0001, which together covered 99% to 99.2% of the repertoires. The TCS score was defined as the ratio of F50 (clonal expansion) to E x V (chaos), calculated using BLOSUM62-based TCRdist between CDR3 peptides within each V-J. Welch's t-statistics and random forest reduced some 510 V-J features to about 12, which were used in a naive Bayes classifier (R e1071). TCRdb reworked the public reads: Q25 trimming with fastp, MiXCR clone assembly, productive beta chains retained. For every CDR3 protein sequence, its rows merge into one entry that carries the most common genes and DNA. TCRdb, rather than the study authors, made the V and J calls. A total of 730,000 or so distinct CDR3 sequences appear in this sample, over 15% of them only once. Clones ranked in the top ten supply 15% to 20% of the sample.

V is cut by 2 bases and J by 3 bases, and the space between the germline ends is 11 bases. CDR1 and CDR2 (MNHNS, SASEGT) derive from the germline V gene. The CDR3 sequence holds 15 residues, the cysteine and phenylalanine included. The retained sequence is limited to the CDR3, 45 bases, with the frame set at the first base. This TCR came from a woman aged 50 to 65 with Graves' hyperthyroidism that later progressed to Graves' ophthalmopathy. The sample was blood. The rearrangement combines TRBV6-1 with TRBJ1-5; the D segment could be TRBD1, given 5 matching bases. The CDR3 protein is CASSESGDLNQPQHF. The bases are TGTGCCAGCAGTGAATCGGGGGATCTCAATCAGCCCCAGCATTTT.